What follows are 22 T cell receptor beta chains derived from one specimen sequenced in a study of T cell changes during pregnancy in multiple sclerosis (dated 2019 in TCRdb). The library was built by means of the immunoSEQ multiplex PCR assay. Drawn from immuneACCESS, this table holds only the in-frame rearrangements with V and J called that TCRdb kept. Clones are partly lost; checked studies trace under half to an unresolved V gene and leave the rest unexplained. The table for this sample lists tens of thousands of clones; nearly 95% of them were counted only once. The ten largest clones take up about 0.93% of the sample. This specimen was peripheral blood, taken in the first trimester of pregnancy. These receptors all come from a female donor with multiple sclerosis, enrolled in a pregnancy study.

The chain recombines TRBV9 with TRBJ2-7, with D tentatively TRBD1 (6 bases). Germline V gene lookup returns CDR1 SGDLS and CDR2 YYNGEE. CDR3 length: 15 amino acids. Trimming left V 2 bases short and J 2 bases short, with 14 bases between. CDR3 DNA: TGTGCCAGCAGCGTGAGTCGGGACAACCCCTACGAGCAGTACTTC. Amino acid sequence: CASSVSRDNPYEQYF.

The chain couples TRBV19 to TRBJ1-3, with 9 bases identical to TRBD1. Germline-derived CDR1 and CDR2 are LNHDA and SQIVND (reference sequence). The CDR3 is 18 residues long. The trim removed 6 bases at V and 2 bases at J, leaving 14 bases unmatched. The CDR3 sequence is CASRGARDREAAGNTIYF. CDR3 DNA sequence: TGTGCCAGTAGGGGGGCCCGGGACAGGGAAGCTGCTGGAAACACCATATATTTT. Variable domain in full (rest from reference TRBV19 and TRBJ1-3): DGGITQSPKYLFRKEGQNVTLSCEQNLNHDAMYWYRQDPGQGLRLIYYSQIVNDFQKGDIAEGYSVSREKKESFPLTVTSAQKNPTAFYLCASRGARDREAAGNTIYFGEGSWLTVV.

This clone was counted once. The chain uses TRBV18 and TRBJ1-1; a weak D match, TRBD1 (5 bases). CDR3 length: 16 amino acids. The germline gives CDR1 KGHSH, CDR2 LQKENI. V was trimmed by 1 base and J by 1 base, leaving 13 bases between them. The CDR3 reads CASSPLGRGGNTEAFF. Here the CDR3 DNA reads TGTGCCAGCTCACCACTGGGAAGGGGCGGGAACACTGAAGCTTTCTTT.

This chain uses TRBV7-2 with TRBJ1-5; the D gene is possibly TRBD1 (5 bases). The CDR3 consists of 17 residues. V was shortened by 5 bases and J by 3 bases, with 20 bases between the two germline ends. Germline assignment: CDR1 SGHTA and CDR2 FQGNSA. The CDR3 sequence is CASSRSDNDLFNQPQHF. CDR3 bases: TGTGCCAGCAGCCGCTCGGACAACGACCTTTTCAATCAGCCCCAGCATTTT.

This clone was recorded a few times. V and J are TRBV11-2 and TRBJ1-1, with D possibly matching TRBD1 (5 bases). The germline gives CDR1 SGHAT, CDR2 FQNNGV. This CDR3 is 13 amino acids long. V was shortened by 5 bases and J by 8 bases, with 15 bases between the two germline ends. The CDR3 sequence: CASSQGSKYEAFF. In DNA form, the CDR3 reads TGTGCCAGCAGCCAGGGTTCTAAGTACGAAGCTTTCTTT.

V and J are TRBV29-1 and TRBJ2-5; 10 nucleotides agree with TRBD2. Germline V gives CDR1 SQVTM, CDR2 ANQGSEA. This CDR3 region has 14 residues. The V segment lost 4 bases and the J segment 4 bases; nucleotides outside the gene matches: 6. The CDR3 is CSVVQRGGVETQYF. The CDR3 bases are TGCAGCGTTGTTCAGCGGGGGGGTGTAGAGACCCAGTACTTC.

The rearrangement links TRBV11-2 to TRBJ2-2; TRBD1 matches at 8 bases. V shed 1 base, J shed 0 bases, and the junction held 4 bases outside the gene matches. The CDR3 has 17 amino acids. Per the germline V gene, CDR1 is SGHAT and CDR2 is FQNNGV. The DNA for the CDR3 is TGTGCCAGCAGCTTAGGAGGACAGGGACCGAACACCGGGGAGCTGTTTTTT. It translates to CASSLGGQGPNTGELFF.

The CDR3, as DNA: TGTGCCAGCAGTAGGACAGATCAAGAGACCCAGTACTTC. It translates to CASSRTDQETQYF. The genes are TRBV25-1 and TRBJ2-5, with D possibly matching TRBD1 (6 bases). This CDR3 has 13 amino acids. CDR1 is MGHDK and CDR2 is SYGVNS in the germline V gene. V was cut by 5 bases and J by 2 bases, with 9 bases left in between.

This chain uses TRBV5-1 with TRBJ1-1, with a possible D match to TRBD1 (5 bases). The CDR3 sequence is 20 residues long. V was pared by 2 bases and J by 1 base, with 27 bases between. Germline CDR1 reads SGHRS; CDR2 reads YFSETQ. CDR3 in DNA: TGCGCCAGCAGCTTACTGGTCTGGGGAGGGAGGTGGGGGACGAACACTGAAGCTTTCTTT. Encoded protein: CASSLLVWGGRWGTNTEAFF.

This chain's CDR3 is CASSSGGTGELFF. The CDR3 DNA reads TGTGCCAGCAGTTCGGGGGGCACCGGGGAGCTGTTTTTT. This chain links TRBV6-5 with TRBJ2-2; the match to TRBD2 covers 7 bases. From germline, CDR1 is MNHEY and CDR2 SVGAGI. V lost 4 bases, J lost 4 bases, and 0 bases stayed unmatched. The CDR3 totals 13 residues.

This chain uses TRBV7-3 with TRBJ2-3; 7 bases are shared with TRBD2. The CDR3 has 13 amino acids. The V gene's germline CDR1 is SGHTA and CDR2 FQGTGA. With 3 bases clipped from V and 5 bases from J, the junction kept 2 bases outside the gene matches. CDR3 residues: CASSFGGGDTQYF. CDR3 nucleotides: TGTGCCAGCAGCTTTGGGGGGGGAGATACGCAGTATTTT.

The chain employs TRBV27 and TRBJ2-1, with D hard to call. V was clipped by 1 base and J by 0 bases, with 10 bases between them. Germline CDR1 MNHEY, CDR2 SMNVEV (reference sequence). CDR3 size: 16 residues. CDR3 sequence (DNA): TGTGCCAGCAGTTTATATCAGGTGCCCTCCTACAATGAGCAGTTCTTC. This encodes CASSLYQVPSYNEQFF.

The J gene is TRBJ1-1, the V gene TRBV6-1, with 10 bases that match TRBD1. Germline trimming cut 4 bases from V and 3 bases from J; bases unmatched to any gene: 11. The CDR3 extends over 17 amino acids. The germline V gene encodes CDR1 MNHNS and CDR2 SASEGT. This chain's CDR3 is CASSVLPGQGSDTEAFF. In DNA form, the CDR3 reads TGTGCCAGCAGTGTATTACCGGGACAGGGGTCTGACACTGAAGCTTTCTTT.

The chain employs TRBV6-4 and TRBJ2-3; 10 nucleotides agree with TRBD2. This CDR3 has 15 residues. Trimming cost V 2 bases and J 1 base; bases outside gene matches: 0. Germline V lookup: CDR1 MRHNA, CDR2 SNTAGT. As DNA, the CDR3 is TGTGCCAGCAGTGACCTAGCGGGGGGCACAGATACGCAGTATTTT. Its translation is CASSDLAGGTDTQYF.

This CDR3 is CAIDRGSGNTIYF. DNA for the CDR3: TGTGCCATCGACAGGGGCTCTGGAAACACCATATATTTT. The chain is built from TRBV6-1 and TRBJ1-3, with TRBD1 identical over 8 bases. Looked up from germline, CDR1 is MNHNS and CDR2 is SASEGT. Germline trimming cut 10 bases from V and 0 bases from J; bases unmatched to any gene: 2. This CDR3 is built from 13 residues.

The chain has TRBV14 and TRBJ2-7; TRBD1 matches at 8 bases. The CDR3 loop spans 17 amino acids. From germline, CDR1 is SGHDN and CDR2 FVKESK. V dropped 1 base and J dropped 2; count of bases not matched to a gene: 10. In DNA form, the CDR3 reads TGTGCCAGCAGCCAAGTTGCGGACAGGGCGAAAGCCTACGAGCAGTACTTC. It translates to CASSQVADRAKAYEQYF.

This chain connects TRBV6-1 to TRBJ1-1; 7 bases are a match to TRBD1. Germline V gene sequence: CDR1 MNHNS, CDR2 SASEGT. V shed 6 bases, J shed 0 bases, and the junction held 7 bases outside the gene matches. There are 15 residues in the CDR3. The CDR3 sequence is CASSVTGRMNTEAFF. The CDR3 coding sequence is TGTGCCAGCAGCGTGACAGGGCGGATGAACACTGAAGCTTTCTTT.

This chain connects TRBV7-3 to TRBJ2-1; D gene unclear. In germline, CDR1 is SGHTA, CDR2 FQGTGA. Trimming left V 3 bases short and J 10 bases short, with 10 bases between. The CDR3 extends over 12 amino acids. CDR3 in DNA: TGTGCCAGCAGCTTTGAAATTGGCGAGCAGTTCTTC. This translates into CASSFEIGEQFF.

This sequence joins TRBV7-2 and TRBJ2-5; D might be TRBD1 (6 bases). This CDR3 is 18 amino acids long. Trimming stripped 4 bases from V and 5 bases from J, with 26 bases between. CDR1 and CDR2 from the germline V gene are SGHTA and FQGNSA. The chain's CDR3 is CASSSKGRRQGNWETQYF. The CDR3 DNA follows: TGTGCCAGCAGCTCGAAAGGTCGGAGGCAGGGGAATTGGGAGACCCAGTACTTC.

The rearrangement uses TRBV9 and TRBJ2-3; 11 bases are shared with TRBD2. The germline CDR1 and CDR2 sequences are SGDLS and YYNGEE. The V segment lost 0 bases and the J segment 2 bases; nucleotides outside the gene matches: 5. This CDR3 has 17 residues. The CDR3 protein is CASSVGLLAGDTDTQYF. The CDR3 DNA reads TGTGCCAGCAGCGTAGGGCTACTAGCGGGAGACACAGATACGCAGTATTTT. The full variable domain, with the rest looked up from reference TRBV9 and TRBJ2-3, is DSGVTQTPKHLITATGQRVTLRCSPRSGDLSVYWYQQSLDQGLQFLIQYYNGEERAKGNILERFSAQQFPDLHSELNLSSLELGDSALYFCASSVGLLAGDTDTQYFGPGTRLTVL.

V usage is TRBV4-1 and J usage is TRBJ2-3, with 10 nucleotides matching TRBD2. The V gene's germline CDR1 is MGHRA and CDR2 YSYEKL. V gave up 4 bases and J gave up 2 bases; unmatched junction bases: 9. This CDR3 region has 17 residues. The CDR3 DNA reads TGCGCCAGCAGCCCCCCCCCGGGACTAGCGAACACAGATACGCAGTATTTT. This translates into CASSPPPGLANTDTQYF.

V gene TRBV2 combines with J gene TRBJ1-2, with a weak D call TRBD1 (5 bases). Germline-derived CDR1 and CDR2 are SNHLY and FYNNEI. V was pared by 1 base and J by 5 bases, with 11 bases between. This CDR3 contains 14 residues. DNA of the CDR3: TGTGCCAGCAGTGAAGTGACAGATAAGTATGGCTACACCTTC. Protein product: CASSEVTDKYGYTF.